This T cell receptor (beta chain) was identified in a study of T cells in tuberculosis. Notes on the study in general: Classification accuracy was roughly 90% (AUROC 0.8 to 0.9) with the GMM-specific repertoire.

Points on this clone: What it binds is unknown. The limits of the CDR3 on the DNA are not certain, so only TCRdb's listed CDR3 is given.

Repertoires were generated with immunoSEQ multiplex PCR, while TCRdb's copy carries only in-frame clones and drops some. The sample has 25,000 to 35,000 clones; around 95% are singletons. Germline values: CDR1 SNHLY, CDR2 FYNNEI. The CDR3 numbers 13 amino acids, ends counted. This TCR derives from a donor under 30 with latent tuberculosis or without tuberculosis infection. Specimen: PBMCs. V gene TRBV2 combines with J gene TRBJ1-2. The CDR3 sequence is CASSILENYGYTF.